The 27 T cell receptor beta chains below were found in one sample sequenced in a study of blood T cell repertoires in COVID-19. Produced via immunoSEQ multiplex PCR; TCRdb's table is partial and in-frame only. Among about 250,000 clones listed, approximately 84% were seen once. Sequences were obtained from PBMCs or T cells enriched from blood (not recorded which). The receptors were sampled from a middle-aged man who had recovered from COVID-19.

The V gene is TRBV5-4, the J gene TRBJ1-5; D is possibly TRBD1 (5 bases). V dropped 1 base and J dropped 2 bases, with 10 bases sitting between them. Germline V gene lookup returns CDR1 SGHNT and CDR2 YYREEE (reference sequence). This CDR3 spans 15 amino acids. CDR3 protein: CASSLTGDGNQPQHF. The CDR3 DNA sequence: TGTGCCAGCAGCTTGACAGGTGACGGCAATCAGCCCCAGCATTTT. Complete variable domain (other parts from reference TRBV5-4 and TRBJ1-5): ETGVTQSPTHLIKTRGQQVTLRCSSQSGHNTVSWYQQALGQGPQFIFQYYREEENGRGNFPPRFSGLQFPNYSSELNVNALELDDSALYLCASSLTGDGNQPQHFGDGTRLSIL.

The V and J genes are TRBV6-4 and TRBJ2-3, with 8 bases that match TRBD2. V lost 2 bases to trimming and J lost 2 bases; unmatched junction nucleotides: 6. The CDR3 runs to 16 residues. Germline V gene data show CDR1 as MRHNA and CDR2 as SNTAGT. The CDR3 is CASSDGAGEVTDTQYF. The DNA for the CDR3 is TGTGCCAGCAGTGACGGAGCGGGAGAAGTCACAGATACGCAGTATTTT.

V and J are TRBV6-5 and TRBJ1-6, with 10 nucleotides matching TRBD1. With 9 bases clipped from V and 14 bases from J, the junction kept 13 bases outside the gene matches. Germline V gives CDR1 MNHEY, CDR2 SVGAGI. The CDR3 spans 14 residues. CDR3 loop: CASEPGTGVWALHF. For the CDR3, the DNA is TGTGCCAGTGAACCCGGGACAGGGGTTTGGGCCCTCCACTTT.

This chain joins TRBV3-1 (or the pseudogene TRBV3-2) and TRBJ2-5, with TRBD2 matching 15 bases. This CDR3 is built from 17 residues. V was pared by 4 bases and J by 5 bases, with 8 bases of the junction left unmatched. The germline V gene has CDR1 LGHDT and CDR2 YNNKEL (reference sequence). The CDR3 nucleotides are TGTGCCAGCAGCCTTAGGACTAGCGGGGGGGAATGGGAGACCCAGTACTTC. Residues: CASSLRTSGGEWETQYF.

CDR3 nucleotides: TGTGCCAGCAGCTTAGGAGACAGGGGGTGGACTGAAGCTTTCTTT. Residues: CASSLGDRGWTEAFF. The chain carries TRBV7-2 and TRBJ1-1; 9 positions agree with TRBD1. Germline values: CDR1 SGHTA, CDR2 FQGNSA. With 1 base clipped from V and 5 bases from J, the junction kept 5 bases outside the gene matches. The CDR3 is 15 amino acids.

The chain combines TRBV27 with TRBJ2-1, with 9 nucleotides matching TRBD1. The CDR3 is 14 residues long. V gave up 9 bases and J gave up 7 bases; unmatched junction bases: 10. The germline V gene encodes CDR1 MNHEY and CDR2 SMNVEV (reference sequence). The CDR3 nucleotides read TGTGCCAGTAATTTGGACAGGGGCCTAAATGAGCAGTTCTTC. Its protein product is CASNLDRGLNEQFF.

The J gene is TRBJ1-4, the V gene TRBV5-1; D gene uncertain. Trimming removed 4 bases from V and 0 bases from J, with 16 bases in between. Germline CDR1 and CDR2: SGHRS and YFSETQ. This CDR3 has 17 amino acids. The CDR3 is CASSPREGSATNEKLFF. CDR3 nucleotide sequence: TGCGCCAGCAGCCCCCGGGAGGGTAGTGCAACTAATGAAAAACTGTTTTTT.

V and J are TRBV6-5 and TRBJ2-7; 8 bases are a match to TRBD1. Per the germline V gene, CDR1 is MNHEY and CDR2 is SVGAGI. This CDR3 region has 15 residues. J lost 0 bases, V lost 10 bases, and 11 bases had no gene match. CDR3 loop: CATMAGTGNSYEQYF. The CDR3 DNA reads TGTGCCACCATGGCCGGGACAGGCAACTCCTACGAGCAGTACTTC.

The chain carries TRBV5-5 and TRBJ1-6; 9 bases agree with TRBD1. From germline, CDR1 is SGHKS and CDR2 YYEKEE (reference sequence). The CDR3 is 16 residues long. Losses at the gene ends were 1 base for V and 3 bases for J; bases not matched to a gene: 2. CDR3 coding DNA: TGTGCCAGCAGCTTGACAGGGGGCGTCTATAATTCACCCCTCCACTTT. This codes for CASSLTGGVYNSPLHF.

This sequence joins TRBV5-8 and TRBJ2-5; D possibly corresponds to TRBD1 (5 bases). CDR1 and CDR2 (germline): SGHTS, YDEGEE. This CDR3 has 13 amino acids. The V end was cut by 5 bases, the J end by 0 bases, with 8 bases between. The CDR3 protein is CASRGADQETQYF. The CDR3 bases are TGTGCCAGCAGAGGGGCGGACCAAGAGACCCAGTACTTC.

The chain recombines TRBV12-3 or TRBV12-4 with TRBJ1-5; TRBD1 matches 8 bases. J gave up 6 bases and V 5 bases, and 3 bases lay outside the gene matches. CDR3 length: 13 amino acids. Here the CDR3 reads CASSVQGGQPQHF. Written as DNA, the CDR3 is TGTGCCAGCAGTGTACAGGGGGGTCAGCCCCAGCATTTT.

The CDR3 DNA is TGTGCCAGCAGTCCCAGACCGGGACAGGGGGCTTATAGCAATCAGCCCCAGCATTTT. This translates into CASSPRPGQGAYSNQPQHF. V usage is TRBV6-2 or TRBV6-3 and J usage is TRBJ1-5, with 12 bases fitting TRBD1. This CDR3 region has 19 residues. Germline CDR1 MNHEY, CDR2 SVGEGT. The junction had 11 bases not matched to a gene; V was cut back by 5 bases and J by 0 bases.

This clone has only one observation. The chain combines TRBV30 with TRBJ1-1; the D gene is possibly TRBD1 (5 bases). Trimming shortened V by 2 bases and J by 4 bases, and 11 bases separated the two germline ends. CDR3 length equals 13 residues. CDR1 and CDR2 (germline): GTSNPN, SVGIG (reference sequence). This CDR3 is CAWSPRGSTEAFF. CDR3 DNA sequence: TGTGCCTGGAGTCCCCGGGGGAGCACTGAAGCTTTCTTT. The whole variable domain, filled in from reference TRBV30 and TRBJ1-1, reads SQTIHQWPATLVQPVGSPLSLECTVEGTSNPNLYWYRQAAGRGLQLLFYSVGIGQISSEVPQNLSASRPQDRQFILSSKKLLLSDSGFYLCAWSPRGSTEAFFGQGTRLTVV.

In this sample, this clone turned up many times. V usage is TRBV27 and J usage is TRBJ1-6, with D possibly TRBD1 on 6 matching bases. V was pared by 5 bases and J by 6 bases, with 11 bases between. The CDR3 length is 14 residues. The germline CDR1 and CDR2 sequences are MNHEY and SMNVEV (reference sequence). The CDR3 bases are TGTGCCAGCAGTCAAACAGGGATTAATTCACCCCTCCACTTT. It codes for CASSQTGINSPLHF.

DNA of the CDR3: TGTGCCCACGAACAGGTACCCAATCAGCCCCAGCATTTT. Translated, it gives CAHEQVPNQPQHF. This sequence joins TRBV5-3 and TRBJ1-5; D may be TRBD1 (5 bases). TRBV5-3 is marked as an open reading frame, function uncertain. This CDR3 comprises 13 residues. V lost 10 bases, J lost 3 bases, and 14 bases lay in between.

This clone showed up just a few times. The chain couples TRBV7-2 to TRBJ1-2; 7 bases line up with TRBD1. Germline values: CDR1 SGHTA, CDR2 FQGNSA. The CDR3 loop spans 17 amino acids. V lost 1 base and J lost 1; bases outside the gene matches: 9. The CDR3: CASSLGGGGFGNYGYTF. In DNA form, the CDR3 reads TGTGCCAGCAGCTTAGGAGGGGGCGGTTTTGGTAACTATGGCTACACCTTC.

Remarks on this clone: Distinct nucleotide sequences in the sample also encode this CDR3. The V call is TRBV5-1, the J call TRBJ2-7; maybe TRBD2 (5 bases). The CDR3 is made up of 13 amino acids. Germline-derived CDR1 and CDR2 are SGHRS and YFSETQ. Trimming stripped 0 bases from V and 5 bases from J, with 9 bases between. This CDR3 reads CASSLGLADEQYF. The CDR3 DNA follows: TGCGCCAGCAGCTTGGGGCTAGCTGACGAGCAGTACTTC.

CDR3 sequence: CASSLGRLATQETQYF. CDR3 nucleotides: TGTGCCAGCAGCTTAGGCCGACTAGCGACACAAGAGACCCAGTACTTC. V gene TRBV11-3 combines with J gene TRBJ2-5; TRBD2 matches at 8 bases. CDR1 SGHNT and CDR2 YENEEA come from the germline V gene. The CDR3 has 16 residues. With 1 base clipped from V and 2 bases from J, the junction kept 6 bases outside the gene matches.

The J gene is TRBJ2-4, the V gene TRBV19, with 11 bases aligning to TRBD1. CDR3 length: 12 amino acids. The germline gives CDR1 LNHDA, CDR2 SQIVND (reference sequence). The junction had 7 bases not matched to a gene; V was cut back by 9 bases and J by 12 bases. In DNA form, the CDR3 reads TGTGCCAGCGGGACAGGGGGATCTCATCAGTACTTC. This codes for CASGTGGSHQYF.

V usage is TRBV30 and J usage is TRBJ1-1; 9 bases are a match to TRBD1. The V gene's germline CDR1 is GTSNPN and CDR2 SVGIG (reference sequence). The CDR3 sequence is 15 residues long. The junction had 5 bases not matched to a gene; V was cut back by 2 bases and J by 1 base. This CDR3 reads CAWSLTGGANTEAFF. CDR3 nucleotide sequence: TGTGCCTGGAGTTTGACAGGGGGAGCGAACACTGAAGCTTTCTTT.

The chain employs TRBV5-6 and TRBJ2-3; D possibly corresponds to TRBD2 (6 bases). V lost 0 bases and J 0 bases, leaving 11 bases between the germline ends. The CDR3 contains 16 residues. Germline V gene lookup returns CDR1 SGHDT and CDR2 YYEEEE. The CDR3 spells CASSLAGDPSTDTQYF. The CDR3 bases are TGTGCCAGCAGCTTGGCGGGGGATCCTAGCACAGATACGCAGTATTTT.

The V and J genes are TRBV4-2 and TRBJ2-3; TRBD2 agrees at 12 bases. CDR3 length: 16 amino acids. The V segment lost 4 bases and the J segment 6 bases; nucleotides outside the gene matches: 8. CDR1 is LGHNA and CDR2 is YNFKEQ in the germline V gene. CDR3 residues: CASSPLLAGGSDTQYF. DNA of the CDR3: TGTGCCAGCAGCCCCTTACTAGCGGGAGGATCGGATACGCAGTATTTT.

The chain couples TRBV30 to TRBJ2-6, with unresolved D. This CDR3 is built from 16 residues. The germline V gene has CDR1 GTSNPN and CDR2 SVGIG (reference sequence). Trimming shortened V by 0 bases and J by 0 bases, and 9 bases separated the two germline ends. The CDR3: CAWSVDKYSGANVLTF. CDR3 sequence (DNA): TGTGCCTGGAGTGTAGACAAATACTCTGGGGCCAACGTCCTGACTTTC. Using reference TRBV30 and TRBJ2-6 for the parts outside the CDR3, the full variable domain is SQTIHQWPATLVQPVGSPLSLECTVEGTSNPNLYWYRQAAGRGLQLLFYSVGIGQISSEVPQNLSASRPQDRQFILSSKKLLLSDSGFYLCAWSVDKYSGANVLTFGAGSRLTVL.

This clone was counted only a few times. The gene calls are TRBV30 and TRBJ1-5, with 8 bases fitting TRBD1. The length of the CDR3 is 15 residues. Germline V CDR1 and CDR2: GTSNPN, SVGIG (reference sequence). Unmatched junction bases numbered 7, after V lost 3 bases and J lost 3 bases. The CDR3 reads CAWSPGTGFNQPQHF. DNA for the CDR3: TGTGCCTGGAGCCCCGGGACAGGCTTCAATCAGCCCCAGCATTTT.

The CDR3 sequence: CASSLFVAGVNNIQYF. In nucleotides, the CDR3 is TGTGCCAGCAGCTTATTCGTAGCGGGAGTTAACAACATTCAGTACTTC. This chain links TRBV7-2 with TRBJ2-4; 9 nucleotides align to TRBD2. Germline V gene lookup returns CDR1 SGHTA and CDR2 FQGNSA. The CDR3 totals 16 residues. Unmatched junction bases numbered 9, after V lost 2 bases and J lost 7 bases.

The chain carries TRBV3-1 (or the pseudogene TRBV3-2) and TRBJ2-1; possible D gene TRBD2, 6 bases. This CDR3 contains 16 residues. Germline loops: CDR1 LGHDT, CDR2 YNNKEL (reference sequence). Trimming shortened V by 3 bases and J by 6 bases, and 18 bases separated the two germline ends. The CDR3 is CASSQGLGSHSNEQFF. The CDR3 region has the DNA TGTGCCAGCAGCCAGGGACTCGGTTCTCATTCCAATGAGCAGTTCTTC.

In DNA, the CDR3 is TGCGCCAGCAGCTTGGGAATTACTAGCGGGAGGGCAGATACGCAGTATTTT. Protein: CASSLGITSGRADTQYF. The chain links TRBV5-1 to TRBJ2-3; 13 bases fit TRBD2. Per germline, CDR1 SGHRS and CDR2 YFSETQ. The CDR3 sequence is 17 residues long. Losses at the gene ends were 0 bases for V and 4 bases for J; bases not matched to a gene: 5.